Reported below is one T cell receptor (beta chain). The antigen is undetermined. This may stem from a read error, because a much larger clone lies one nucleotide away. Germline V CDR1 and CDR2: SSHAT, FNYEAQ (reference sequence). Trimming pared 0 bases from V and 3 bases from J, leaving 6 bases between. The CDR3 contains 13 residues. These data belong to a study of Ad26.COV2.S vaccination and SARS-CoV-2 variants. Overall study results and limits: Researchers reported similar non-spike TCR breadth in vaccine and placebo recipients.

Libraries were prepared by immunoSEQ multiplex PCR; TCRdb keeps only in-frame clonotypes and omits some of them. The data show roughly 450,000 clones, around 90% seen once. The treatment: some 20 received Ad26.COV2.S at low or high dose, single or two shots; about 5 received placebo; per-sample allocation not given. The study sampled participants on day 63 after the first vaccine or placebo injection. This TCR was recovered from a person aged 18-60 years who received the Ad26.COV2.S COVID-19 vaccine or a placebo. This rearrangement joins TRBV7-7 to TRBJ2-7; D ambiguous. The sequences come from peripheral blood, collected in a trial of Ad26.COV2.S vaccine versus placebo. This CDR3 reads CASSLAANYEQYF. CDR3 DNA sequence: TGTGCCAGCAGCTTAGCGGCTAACTACGAGCAGTACTTC.